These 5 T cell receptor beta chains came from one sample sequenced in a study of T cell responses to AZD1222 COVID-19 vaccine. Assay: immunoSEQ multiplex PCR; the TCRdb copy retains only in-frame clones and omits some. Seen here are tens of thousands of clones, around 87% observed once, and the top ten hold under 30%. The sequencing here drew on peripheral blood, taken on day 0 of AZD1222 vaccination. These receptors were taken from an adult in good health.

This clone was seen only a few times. The CDR3 DNA is TGTGCCAGCAGCTTTTATAGGGGAACCGGGGAGCTGTTTTTT. As protein: CASSFYRGTGELFF. V usage is TRBV11-3 and J usage is TRBJ2-2; TRBD1 might be the D (5 bases). V was clipped by 3 bases and J by 5 bases, with 10 bases between them. CDR3 size: 14 residues. From germline, CDR1 is SGHNT and CDR2 YENEEA. The variable domain in full, with the rest retrieved from reference TRBV11-3 and TRBJ2-2, is EAGVVQSPRYKIIEKKQPVAFWCNPISGHNTLYWYLQNLGQGPELLIRYENEEAVDDSQLPKDRFSAERLKGVDSTLKIQPAELGDSAVYLCASSFYRGTGELFFGEGSRLTVL.

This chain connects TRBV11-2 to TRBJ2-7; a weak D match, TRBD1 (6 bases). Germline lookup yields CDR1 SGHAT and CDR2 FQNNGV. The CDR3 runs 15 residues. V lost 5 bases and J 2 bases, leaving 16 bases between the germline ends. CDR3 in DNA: TGTGCCAGCAGCCCACACCAGACAGGAACCTACGAGCAGTACTTC. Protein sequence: CASSPHQTGTYEQYF.

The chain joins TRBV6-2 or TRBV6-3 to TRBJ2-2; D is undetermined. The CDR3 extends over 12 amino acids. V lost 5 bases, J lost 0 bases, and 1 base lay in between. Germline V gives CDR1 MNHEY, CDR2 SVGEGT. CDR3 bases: TGTGCCAGCAGTCCGAACACCGGGGAGCTGTTTTTT. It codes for CASSPNTGELFF.

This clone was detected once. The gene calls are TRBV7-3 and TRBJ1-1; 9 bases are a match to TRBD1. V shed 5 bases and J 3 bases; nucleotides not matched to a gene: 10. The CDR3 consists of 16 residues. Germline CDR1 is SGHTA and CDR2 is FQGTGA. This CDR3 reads CASSPGTGRGDTEAFF. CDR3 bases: TGTGCCAGCAGCCCGGGGACAGGGAGAGGGGACACTGAAGCTTTCTTT.

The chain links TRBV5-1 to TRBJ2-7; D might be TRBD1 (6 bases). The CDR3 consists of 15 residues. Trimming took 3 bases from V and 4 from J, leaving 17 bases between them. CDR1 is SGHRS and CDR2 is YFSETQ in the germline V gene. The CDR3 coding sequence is TGCGCCAGCAGCTCGAACCCGGGACACCCGTACGAGCAGTACTTC. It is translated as CASSSNPGHPYEQYF.